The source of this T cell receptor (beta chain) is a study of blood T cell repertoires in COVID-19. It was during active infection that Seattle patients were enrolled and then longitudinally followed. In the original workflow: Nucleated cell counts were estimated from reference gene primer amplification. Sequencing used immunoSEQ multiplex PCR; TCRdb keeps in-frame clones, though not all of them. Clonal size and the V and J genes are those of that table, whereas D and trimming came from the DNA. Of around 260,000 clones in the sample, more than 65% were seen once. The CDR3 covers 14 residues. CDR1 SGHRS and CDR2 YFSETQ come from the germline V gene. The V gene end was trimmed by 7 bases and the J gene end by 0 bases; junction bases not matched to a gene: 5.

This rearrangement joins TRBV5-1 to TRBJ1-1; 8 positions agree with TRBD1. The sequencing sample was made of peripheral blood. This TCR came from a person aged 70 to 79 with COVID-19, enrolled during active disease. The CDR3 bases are TGCGCCAGCCAACAGGGGGGCATGAACACTGAAGCTTTCTTT. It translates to CASQQGGMNTEAFF.